This record looks at one TCR beta chain sequence and its context. This clone came up once. What antigen it recognizes has not been identified. Base qualities are missing; no much larger clone stands one base away. This record comes from a study of cytomegalovirus exposure and HLA in healthy donors (dated by TCRdb to about 2017). At the level of the whole study: A later analysis indicated that the 95 to 150 validation repertoires were generated on the platform also employed for the 700 or so repertoires of the first cohort. The study was designed to test whether signatures of past pathogen exposure could be identified by cataloging public T cell receptors. In addition to the first cohort of approximately 670 subjects, a separate validation cohort of 130 or so different subjects was used. The study combined high-throughput TCR immunosequencing, statistical association of individual TCRs with disease status, and machine learning to predict cytomegalovirus infection status.

The donors belonged to the validation cohort of over a hundred subjects, which was separate from the roughly 680-subject first cohort. The cysteine opens and the phenylalanine closes a CDR3 of 16 amino acids. Here the CDR3 DNA is all that survives: 48 bases in frame from base 1. To prepare the library, the immunoSEQ multiplex PCR assay was applied. In the paper's pipeline: To diagnose cytomegalovirus status from the catalog of TCR beta chain sequences, a statistical classification framework was built. TCRdb carries this immuneACCESS record with in-frame sequences only. Its versions omit some clonotypes, under half of them owing to an unresolved V gene in the studies checked, with the rest unexplained. V and J calls and clone size are those listed in that table; D and trimming were worked out from the DNA. This sample comprises roughly 70,000 clones, under 96% of them detected only once. The top ten constitute more than 3.5% of the sample.

The study at large found these results: A later analysis had no HLA typing for the validation cohort, so co-occurrence there was scored across all 120 or so repertoires. Most TCR sequences were seen in very few donors, while some public TCRs were found in many individuals. In vitro tests confirmed that a few of the cytomegalovirus-associated TCR beta chains recognize cytomegalovirus antigens. Cytomegalovirus status was reported to be diagnosed by the classifier with high specificity and sensitivity in both the original and validation cohorts. The study listed 170 or so TCR beta chains as associated with cytomegalovirus. A later analysis found that TCRs clustered in the first cohort also tended to co-occur in the 95 to 150 validation repertoires, with approximately 95% of cluster scores above 0. The authors suggested that the approach could potentially be generalized to other disease states and immunological phenotypes.

The rearrangement combines TRBV21-1 with TRBJ2-7; the D call in the table, TRBD2, was not verified against the DNA. TRBV21-1 is marked as a pseudogene. Sample: PBMCs. This TCR was sampled from a woman aged 18-29 years in good health and CMV-seropositive. Here is the DNA: TGTGCCAGCAGGAACAAACTCCTAGCGGACTCCTACGAGCAGTACTTC. Its product reads: CASRNKLLADSYEQYF.